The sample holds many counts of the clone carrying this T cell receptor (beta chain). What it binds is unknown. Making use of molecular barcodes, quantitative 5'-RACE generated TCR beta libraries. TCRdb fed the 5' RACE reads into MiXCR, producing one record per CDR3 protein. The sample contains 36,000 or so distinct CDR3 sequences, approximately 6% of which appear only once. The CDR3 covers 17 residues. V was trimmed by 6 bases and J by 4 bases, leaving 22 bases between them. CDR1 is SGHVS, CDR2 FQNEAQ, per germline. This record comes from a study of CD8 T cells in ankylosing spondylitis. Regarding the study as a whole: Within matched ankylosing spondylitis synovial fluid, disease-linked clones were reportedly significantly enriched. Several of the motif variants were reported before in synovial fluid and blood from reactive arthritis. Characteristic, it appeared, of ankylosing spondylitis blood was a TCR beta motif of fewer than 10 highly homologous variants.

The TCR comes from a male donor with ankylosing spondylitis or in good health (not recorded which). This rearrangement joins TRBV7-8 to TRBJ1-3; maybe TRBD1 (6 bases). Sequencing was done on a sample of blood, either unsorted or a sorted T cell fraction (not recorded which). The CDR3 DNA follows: TGTGCCAGCAGACCCTCCTTGGGGGGGGCGGCGGGAAACACCATATATTTT. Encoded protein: CASRPSLGGAAGNTIYF.